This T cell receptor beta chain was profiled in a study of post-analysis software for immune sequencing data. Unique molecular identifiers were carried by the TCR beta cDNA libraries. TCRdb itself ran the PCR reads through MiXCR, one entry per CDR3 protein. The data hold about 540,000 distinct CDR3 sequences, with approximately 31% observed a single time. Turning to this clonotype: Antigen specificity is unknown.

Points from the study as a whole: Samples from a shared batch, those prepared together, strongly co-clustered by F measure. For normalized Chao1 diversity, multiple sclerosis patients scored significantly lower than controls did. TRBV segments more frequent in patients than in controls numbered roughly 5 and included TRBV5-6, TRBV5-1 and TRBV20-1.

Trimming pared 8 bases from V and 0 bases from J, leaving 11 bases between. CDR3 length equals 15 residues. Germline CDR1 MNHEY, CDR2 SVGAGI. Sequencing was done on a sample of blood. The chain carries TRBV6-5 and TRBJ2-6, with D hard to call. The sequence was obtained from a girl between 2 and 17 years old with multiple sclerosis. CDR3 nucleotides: TGTGCCAGCGGCCACGGAAGCTCTGGGGCCAACGTCCTGACTTTC. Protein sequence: CASGHGSSGANVLTF.